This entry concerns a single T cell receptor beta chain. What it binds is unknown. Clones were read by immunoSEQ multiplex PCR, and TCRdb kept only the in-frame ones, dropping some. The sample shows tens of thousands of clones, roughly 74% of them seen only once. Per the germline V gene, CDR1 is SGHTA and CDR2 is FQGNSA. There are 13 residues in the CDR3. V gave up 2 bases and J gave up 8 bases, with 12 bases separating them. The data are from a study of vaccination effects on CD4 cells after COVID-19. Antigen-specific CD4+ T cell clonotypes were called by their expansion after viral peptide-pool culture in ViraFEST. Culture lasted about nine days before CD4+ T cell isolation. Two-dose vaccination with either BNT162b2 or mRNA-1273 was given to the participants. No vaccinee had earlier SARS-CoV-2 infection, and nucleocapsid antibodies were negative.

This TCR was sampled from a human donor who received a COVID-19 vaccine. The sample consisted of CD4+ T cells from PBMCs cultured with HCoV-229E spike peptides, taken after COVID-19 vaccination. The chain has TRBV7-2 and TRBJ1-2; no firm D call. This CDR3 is CASSLLVSRGYTF. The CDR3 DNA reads TGTGCCAGCAGCTTATTGGTATCTCGGGGCTACACCTTC.